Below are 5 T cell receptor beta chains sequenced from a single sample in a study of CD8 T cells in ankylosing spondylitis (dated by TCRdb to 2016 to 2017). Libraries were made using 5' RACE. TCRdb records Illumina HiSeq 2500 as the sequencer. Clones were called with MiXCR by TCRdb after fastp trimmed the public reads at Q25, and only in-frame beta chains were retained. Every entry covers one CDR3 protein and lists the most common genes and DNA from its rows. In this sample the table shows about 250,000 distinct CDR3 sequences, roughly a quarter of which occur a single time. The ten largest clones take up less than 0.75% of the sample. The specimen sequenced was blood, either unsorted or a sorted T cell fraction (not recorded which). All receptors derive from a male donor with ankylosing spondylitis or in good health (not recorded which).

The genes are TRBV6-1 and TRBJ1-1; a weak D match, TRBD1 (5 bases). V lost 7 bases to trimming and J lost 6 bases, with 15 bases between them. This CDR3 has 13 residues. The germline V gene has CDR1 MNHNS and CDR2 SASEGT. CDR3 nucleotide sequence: TGTGCCAGCACCACGTCGGGGGGGTCTGAAGCTTTCTTT. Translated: CASTTSGGSEAFF.

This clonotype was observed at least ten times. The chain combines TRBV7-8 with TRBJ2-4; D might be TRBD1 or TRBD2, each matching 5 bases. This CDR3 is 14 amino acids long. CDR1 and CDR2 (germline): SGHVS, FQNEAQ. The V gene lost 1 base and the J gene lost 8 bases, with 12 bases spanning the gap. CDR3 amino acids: CASSLVSGTDIQYF. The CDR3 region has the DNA TGTGCCAGCAGCTTAGTATCAGGGACGGACATTCAGTACTTC. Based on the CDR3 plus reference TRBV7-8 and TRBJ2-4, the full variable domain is GAGVSQSPRYKVAKRGQDVALRCDPISGHVSLFWYQQALGQGPEFLTYFQNEAQLDKSGLPSDRFFAERPEGSVSTLKIQRTQQEDSAVYLCASSLVSGTDIQYFGAGTRLSVL.

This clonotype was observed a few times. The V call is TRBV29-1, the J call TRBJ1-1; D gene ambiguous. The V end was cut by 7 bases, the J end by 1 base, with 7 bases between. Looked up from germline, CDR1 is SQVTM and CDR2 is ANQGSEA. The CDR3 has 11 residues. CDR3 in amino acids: CSGSSNTEAFF. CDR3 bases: TGCAGCGGATCCTCGAACACTGAAGCTTTCTTT. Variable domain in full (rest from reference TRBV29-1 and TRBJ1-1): SAVISQKPSRDICQRGTSLTIQCQVDSQVTMMFWYRQQPGQSLTLIATANQGSEATYESGFVIDKFPISRPNLTFSTLTVSNMSPEDSSIYLCSGSSNTEAFFGQGTRLTVV.

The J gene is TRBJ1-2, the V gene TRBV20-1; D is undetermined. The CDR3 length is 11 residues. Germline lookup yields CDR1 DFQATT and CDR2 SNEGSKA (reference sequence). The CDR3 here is CSGLHEYGYTF. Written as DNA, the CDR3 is TGCAGCGGACTACACGAATATGGCTACACCTTC.

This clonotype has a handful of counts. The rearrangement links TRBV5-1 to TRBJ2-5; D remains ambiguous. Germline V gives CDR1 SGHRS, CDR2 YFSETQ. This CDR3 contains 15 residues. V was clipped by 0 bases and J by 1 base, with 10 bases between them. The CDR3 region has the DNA TGCGCCAGCAGCTTGGCGGTCAGAAGCCAAGAGACCCAGTACTTC. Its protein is CASSLAVRSQETQYF.